A single sample gave rise to the 27 T cell receptor beta chains below, sequenced in a study of early stage breast cancer tumors. The assay was immunoSEQ multiplex PCR, and TCRdb's table has in-frame clones only and misses some. The table lists tens of thousands of clones, 70% to 75% of them singletons. Sequencing was performed on breast tumor tissue. These TCRs come from a person aged 30-39 years with breast cancer.

The CDR3 nucleotides are TGCGCCAGCACGCCGGGGGGGACCTACGAGCAGTACTTC. Its protein product is CASTPGGTYEQYF. This chain joins TRBV5-1 and TRBJ2-7; the match to TRBD2 covers 8 bases. This CDR3 is 13 amino acids long. Germline loops: CDR1 SGHRS, CDR2 YFSETQ. With V trimmed by 6 bases and J by 2 bases, 4 bases remained unmatched.

A few counts support this clone. The rearrangement uses TRBV15 and TRBJ1-4; D unresolved. Per germline, CDR1 LNHNV and CDR2 YYDKDF (reference sequence). The CDR3 is made up of 15 amino acids. V was shortened by 3 bases and J by 4 bases, with 12 bases between the two germline ends. The CDR3 is CATSRSYGDNEKLFF. DNA of the CDR3: TGTGCCACCAGCAGGTCCTACGGGGATAATGAAAAACTGTTTTTT.

In its sample, this clone was seen a few times. The chain uses TRBV27 and TRBJ1-1; the D gene is possibly TRBD1 (5 bases). Germline CDR1 is MNHEY and CDR2 is SMNVEV (reference sequence). CDR3 length equals 14 residues. V lost 0 bases and J 4 bases, leaving 9 bases between the germline ends. CDR3 nucleotide sequence: TGTGCCAGCAGTTTATCGTTGGGGGGCACTGAAGCTTTCTTT. The encoded protein is CASSLSLGGTEAFF.

This clone showed up just a few times. The genes are TRBV19 and TRBJ1-1, with D tentatively TRBD1 (6 bases). V lost 3 bases and J 0 bases, leaving 14 bases between the germline ends. The CDR3 covers 16 residues. Germline V lookup: CDR1 LNHDA, CDR2 SQIVND (reference sequence). In DNA form, the CDR3 reads TGTGCCAGTAGTATTCGCGGGGGCTGGGTGAACACTGAAGCTTTCTTT. It codes for CASSIRGGWVNTEAFF.

This rearrangement joins TRBV14 to TRBJ1-1; D unresolved. Germline V CDR1 and CDR2: SGHDN, FVKESK. CDR3 length: 13 residues. V was shortened by 3 bases and J by 0 bases, with 5 bases between the two germline ends. The CDR3 sequence: CASSQQVNTEAFF. The CDR3 DNA sequence: TGTGCCAGCAGCCAGCAGGTGAACACTGAAGCTTTCTTT. Looking up the rest from reference TRBV14 and TRBJ1-1 gives the full variable domain: EAGVTQFPSHSVIEKGQTVTLRCDPISGHDNLYWYRRVMGKEIKFLLHFVKESKQDESGMPNNRFLAERTGGTYSTLKVQPAELEDSGVYFCASSQQVNTEAFFGQGTRLTVV.

V gene TRBV5-1 combines with J gene TRBJ2-3; no clear D gene. Germline V gives CDR1 SGHRS, CDR2 YFSETQ. V lost 0 bases, J lost 3 bases, and 8 bases lay in between. This CDR3 is built from 14 residues. The CDR3 DNA reads TGCGCCAGCAGCTTGGAGGGAAGGACAGATACGCAGTATTTT. It codes for CASSLEGRTDTQYF.

By proportion, this clone is large (0.1 to 1%). The chain carries TRBV11-2 and TRBJ1-2; a weak D match, TRBD1 (5 bases). V gave up 0 bases and J gave up 13 bases, with 15 bases separating them. In germline, CDR1 is SGHAT, CDR2 FQNNGV. The CDR3 spans 13 residues. The CDR3 loop is CASSLDPQGVATF. The CDR3 bases are TGTGCCAGCAGCTTAGACCCCCAAGGGGTGGCCACCTTC.

CDR3 nucleotide sequence: TGTGCCTGGAGTGAGGGACAGGCCCTCGACAAGCAGTACTTC. The encoded protein is CAWSEGQALDKQYF. The chain links TRBV30 to TRBJ2-7, with 8 bases matching TRBD1. V was pared by 1 base and J by 8 bases, with 10 bases of the junction left unmatched. Germline V gene sequence: CDR1 GTSNPN, CDR2 SVGIG (reference sequence). The CDR3 is 14 residues long.

The V call is TRBV6-6, the J call TRBJ2-7; 10 bases fit TRBD2. V trimming: 2 bases; J trimming: 6 bases; junction bases outside the gene matches: 10. CDR3 length equals 16 residues. Per germline, CDR1 MNHNY and CDR2 SVGAGI (reference sequence). This CDR3 is CASSYLPSGSSREQYF. The DNA for the CDR3 is TGTGCCAGCAGTTACCTCCCTAGCGGGAGTTCGCGCGAGCAGTACTTC.

This clone was detected only a few times. The V gene is TRBV11-1, the J gene TRBJ2-3, with D maybe TRBD1 (5 bases). This CDR3 has 13 amino acids. Germline values: CDR1 SGHAT, CDR2 FQDESV (reference sequence). Trimming cost V 3 bases and J 9 bases, with 13 bases left between them. The CDR3 region is CASSFIGRGTQYF. CDR3 sequence (DNA): TGTGCCAGCAGCTTTATAGGAAGGGGCACGCAGTATTTT.

The chain is built from TRBV11-2 and TRBJ1-4; D is ambiguous. Trimming took off 5 bases at V and 8 bases at J, with 21 bases between the two ends. The CDR3 spans 16 residues. Germline V lookup: CDR1 SGHAT, CDR2 FQNNGV. CDR3 in DNA: TGTGCCAGCAGCCCTCTCTCGATGGCTCGAGCGGAAAAACTGTTTTTT. Its translation is CASSPLSMARAEKLFF.

V and J are TRBV2 and TRBJ2-1, with TRBD2 as a possible D gene (6 bases). V was shortened by 4 bases and J by 10 bases, with 8 bases between the two germline ends. The CDR3 is made up of 11 amino acids. Germline loops: CDR1 SNHLY, CDR2 FYNNEI. CDR3 residues: CASSVSGEQFF. CDR3 in DNA: TGTGCCAGCAGTGTCAGCGGGGAGCAGTTCTTC.

V usage is TRBV30 and J usage is TRBJ1-2; 7 positions match TRBD1. V lost 6 bases to trimming and J lost 8 bases; unmatched junction nucleotides: 9. Germline V gene sequence: CDR1 GTSNPN, CDR2 SVGIG (reference sequence). This CDR3 has 12 residues. CDR3: CACPGQPTGYTF. The CDR3 region has the DNA TGTGCCTGTCCGGGACAGCCTACGGGCTACACCTTC.

This clone was recorded a few times. The chain recombines TRBV10-2 with TRBJ2-1; 8 positions agree with TRBD2. Germline trimming cut 10 bases from V and 5 bases from J; bases unmatched to any gene: 10. The length of the CDR3 is 14 residues. Germline CDR1 WSHSY, CDR2 SAAADI. CDR3 in DNA: TGCGCCACCCAAGCGGGAGATGGGAACAATGAGCAGTTCTTC. This sequence encodes CATQAGDGNNEQFF.

This chain uses TRBV29-1 with TRBJ1-1; the D is unclear. The CDR3 contains 13 residues. Trimming cost V 6 bases and J 1 base, with 12 bases left between them. Germline loops: CDR1 SQVTM, CDR2 ANQGSEA. The CDR3 region has the DNA TGCAGCGTACCCGATCTGGGGAACACTGAAGCTTTCTTT. It codes for CSVPDLGNTEAFF.

The CDR3 DNA follows: TGTGCCAGTAGTTCCCTTGGGACCGGCACATATCAGCCCCAGCATTTT. It yields the protein CASSSLGTGTYQPQHF. This sequence joins TRBV19 and TRBJ1-5; possibly TRBD1 for D (5 bases). CDR1 and CDR2 from the germline V gene are LNHDA and SQIVND (reference sequence). V was cut by 5 bases and J by 5 bases, with 19 bases left in between. The CDR3 loop spans 16 amino acids.

This chain links TRBV11-2 with TRBJ1-1; no clear D. The length of the CDR3 is 15 residues. CDR1 and CDR2 from the germline V gene are SGHAT and FQNNGV. The V and J ends lost 4 bases and 3 bases respectively, with 15 bases between them. In DNA, the CDR3 is TGTGCCAGCAGCTATGACTCCGGTAGCGACACTGAAGCTTTCTTT. This gives the protein CASSYDSGSDTEAFF. Variable domain in full (rest from reference TRBV11-2 and TRBJ1-1): EAGVAQSPRYKIIEKRQSVAFWCNPISGHATLYWYQQILGQGPKLLIQFQNNGVVDDSQLPKDRFSAERLKGVDSTLKIQPAKLEDSAVYLCASSYDSGSDTEAFFGQGTRLTVV.

V and J are TRBV6-6 and TRBJ2-7; 11 bases line up with TRBD2. CDR1 and CDR2 (germline): MNHNY, SVGAGI (reference sequence). V lost 0 bases to trimming and J lost 4 bases; unmatched junction nucleotides: 2. The CDR3 has 15 amino acids. The CDR3 region has the DNA TGTGCCAGCAGTTACTCCGGGACTAGCGGATACGAGCAGTACTTC. Its protein is CASSYSGTSGYEQYF.

The rearrangement links TRBV5-4 to TRBJ2-6, with D maybe TRBD1 (5 bases). Germline loops: CDR1 SGHNT, CDR2 YYREEE (reference sequence). V lost 4 bases and J 1 base, leaving 9 bases between the germline ends. The CDR3 is made up of 15 amino acids. The CDR3 loop is CASSPPGSGANVLTF. The CDR3 coding sequence is TGTGCCAGCAGCCCCCCAGGGTCTGGGGCCAACGTCCTGACTTTC.

This clone was picked up a small number of times. The chain is built from TRBV19 and TRBJ2-2; tentative D call: TRBD2 (6 bases). This CDR3 region has 15 residues. Germline CDR1 and CDR2: LNHDA and SQIVND (reference sequence). The V gene lost 2 bases and the J gene lost 6 bases, with 13 bases spanning the gap. CDR3 loop: CASSIPSSVSGELFF. The CDR3 DNA sequence: TGTGCCAGTAGTATACCGTCTAGCGTTTCCGGGGAGCTGTTTTTT.

V usage is TRBV7-3 and J usage is TRBJ2-7, with D maybe TRBD2 (5 bases). Trimming shortened V by 2 bases and J by 5 bases, and 16 bases separated the two germline ends. Germline loops: CDR1 SGHTA, CDR2 FQGTGA. This CDR3 comprises 15 residues. The CDR3 region has the DNA TGTGCCAGCAGCTTATACGGGGATCCCGGGAACGAGCAGTACTTC. The encoded protein is CASSLYGDPGNEQYF.

The chain employs TRBV19 and TRBJ2-1, with D hard to call. The CDR3 spans 17 residues. The V gene's germline CDR1 is LNHDA and CDR2 SQIVND (reference sequence). Trimming removed 1 base at V and 0 bases at J, with 13 bases between. The CDR3 nucleotides are TGTGCCAGTAGTATAGGTATCGACGGCCGCTCCTACAATGAGCAGTTCTTC. Translating it yields CASSIGIDGRSYNEQFF.

The chain links TRBV30 to TRBJ1-5, with 8 bases fitting TRBD1. There are 15 residues in the CDR3. Germline V gene lookup returns CDR1 GTSNPN and CDR2 SVGIG (reference sequence). Trimming cost V 0 bases and J 3 bases; bases outside gene matches: 4. In nucleotides, the CDR3 is TGTGCCTGGAGTGTCGGACAGGGATACAATCAGCCCCAGCATTTT. Translated: CAWSVGQGYNQPQHF.

The chain recombines TRBV6-6 with TRBJ1-1, with D unresolved. Looked up from germline, CDR1 is MNHNY and CDR2 is SVGAGI (reference sequence). V was trimmed by 4 bases and J by 5 bases, leaving 11 bases between them. The CDR3 has 13 residues. CDR3 coding DNA: TGTGCCAGCAGTTTATATGCCGAGACTGAAGCTTTCTTT. As protein: CASSLYAETEAFF.

The chain recombines TRBV7-6 with TRBJ1-4, with 7 bases that match TRBD1. V shed 5 bases and J 8 bases; nucleotides not matched to a gene: 14. The germline gives CDR1 SGHVS, CDR2 FNYEAQ. CDR3 length: 16 amino acids. Written as DNA, the CDR3 is TGTGCCAGCAGCCTCACAGGGGAGCGTCGGGACGAAAAACTGTTTTTT. It translates to CASSLTGERRDEKLFF.

This chain connects TRBV5-3 to TRBJ1-2, with D unresolved. TRBV5-3 is known as an ORF, though its function is uncertain. V was pared by 3 bases and J by 5 bases, with 17 bases between. The CDR3 covers 15 residues. CDR3 nucleotide sequence: TGTGCCAGAAGCTCGACCGGGCCCCGGACGTATGGCTACACCTTC. Translated: CARSSTGPRTYGYTF.

V gene TRBV5-8 combines with J gene TRBJ1-1; possibly TRBD1 for D (5 bases). In germline, CDR1 is SGHTS, CDR2 YDEGEE. The V and J ends lost 3 bases and 0 bases respectively, with 12 bases between them. The CDR3 runs to 15 residues. CDR3 protein: CASSWGGTMNTEAFF. In DNA form, the CDR3 reads TGTGCCAGCAGCTGGGGCGGGACCATGAACACTGAAGCTTTCTTT.